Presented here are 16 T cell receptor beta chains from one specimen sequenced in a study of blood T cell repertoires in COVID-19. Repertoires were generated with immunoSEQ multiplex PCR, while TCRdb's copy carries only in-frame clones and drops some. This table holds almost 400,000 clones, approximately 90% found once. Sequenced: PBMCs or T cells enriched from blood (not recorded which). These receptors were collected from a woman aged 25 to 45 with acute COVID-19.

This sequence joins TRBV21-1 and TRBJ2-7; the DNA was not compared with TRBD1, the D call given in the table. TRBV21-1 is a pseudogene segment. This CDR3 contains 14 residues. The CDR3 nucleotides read TGTGCCAGCAGAGTCCGCCGCGACATTGGCGAGCAGTACTTC. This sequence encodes CASRVRRDIGEQYF.

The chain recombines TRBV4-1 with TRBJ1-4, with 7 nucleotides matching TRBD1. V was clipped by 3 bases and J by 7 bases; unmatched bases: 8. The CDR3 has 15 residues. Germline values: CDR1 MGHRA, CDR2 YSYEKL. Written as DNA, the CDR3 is TGCGCCAGCAGCCAGTCACAGGGGAACCGTGAAAAACTGTTTTTT. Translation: CASSQSQGNREKLFF.

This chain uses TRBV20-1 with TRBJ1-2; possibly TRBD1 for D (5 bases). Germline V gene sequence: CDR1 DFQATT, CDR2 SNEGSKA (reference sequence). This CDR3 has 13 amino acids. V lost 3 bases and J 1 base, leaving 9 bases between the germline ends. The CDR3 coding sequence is TGCAGTGCTAGTTGGGGGGATAACTATGGCTACACCTTC. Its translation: CSASWGDNYGYTF.

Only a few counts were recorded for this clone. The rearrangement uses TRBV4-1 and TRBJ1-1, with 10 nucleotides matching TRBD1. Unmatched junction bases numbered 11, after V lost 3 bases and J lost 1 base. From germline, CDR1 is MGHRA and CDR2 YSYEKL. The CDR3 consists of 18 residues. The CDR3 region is CASSQGRDRGSQNTEAFF. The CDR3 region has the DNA TGCGCCAGCAGCCAGGGACGGGACAGGGGATCGCAGAACACTGAAGCTTTCTTT.

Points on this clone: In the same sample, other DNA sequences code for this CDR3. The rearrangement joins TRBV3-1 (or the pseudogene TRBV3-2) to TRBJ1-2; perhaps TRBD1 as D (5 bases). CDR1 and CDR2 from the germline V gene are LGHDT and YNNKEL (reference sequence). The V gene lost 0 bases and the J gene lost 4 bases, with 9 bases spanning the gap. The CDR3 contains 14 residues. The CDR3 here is CASSQDVGGYGYTF. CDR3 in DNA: TGTGCCAGCAGCCAAGATGTCGGGGGCTATGGCTACACCTTC.

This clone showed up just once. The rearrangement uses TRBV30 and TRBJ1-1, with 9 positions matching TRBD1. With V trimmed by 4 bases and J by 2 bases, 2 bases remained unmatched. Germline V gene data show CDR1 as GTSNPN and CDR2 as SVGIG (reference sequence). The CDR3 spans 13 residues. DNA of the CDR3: TGTGCCTGGAAGGGACAGGGAAACACTGAAGCTTTCTTT. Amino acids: CAWKGQGNTEAFF.

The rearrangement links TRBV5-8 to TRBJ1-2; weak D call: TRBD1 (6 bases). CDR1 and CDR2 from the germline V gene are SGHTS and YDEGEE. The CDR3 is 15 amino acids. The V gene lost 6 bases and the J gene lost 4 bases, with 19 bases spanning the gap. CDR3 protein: CASINFPGHPYGYTF. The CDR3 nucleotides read TGTGCCAGCATCAACTTCCCGGGACACCCCTATGGCTACACCTTC. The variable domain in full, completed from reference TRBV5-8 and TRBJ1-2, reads EAGVTQSPTHLIKTRGQQATLRCSPISGHTSVYWYQQALGLGLQFLLWYDEGEERNRGNFPPRFSGRQFPNYSSELNVNALELEDSALYLCASINFPGHPYGYTFGSGTRLTVV.

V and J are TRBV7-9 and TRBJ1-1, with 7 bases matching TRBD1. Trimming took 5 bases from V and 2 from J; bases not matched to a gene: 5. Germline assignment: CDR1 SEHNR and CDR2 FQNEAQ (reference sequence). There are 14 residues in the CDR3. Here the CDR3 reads CASSRTGSNTEAFF. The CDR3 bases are TGTGCCAGCAGCCGGACAGGTTCTAACACTGAAGCTTTCTTT.

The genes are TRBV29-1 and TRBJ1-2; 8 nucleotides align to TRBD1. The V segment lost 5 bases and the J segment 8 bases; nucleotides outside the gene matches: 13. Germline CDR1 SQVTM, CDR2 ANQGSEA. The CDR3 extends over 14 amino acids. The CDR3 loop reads CSVKGTGGPWGYTF. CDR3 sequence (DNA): TGCAGCGTTAAAGGAACAGGGGGTCCTTGGGGCTACACCTTC.

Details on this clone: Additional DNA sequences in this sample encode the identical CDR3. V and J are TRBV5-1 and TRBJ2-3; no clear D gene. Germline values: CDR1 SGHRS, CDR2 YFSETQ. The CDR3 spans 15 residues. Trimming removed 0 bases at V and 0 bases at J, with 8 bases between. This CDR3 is CASSLDGASTDTQYF. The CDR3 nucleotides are TGCGCCAGCAGCTTGGACGGTGCTAGCACAGATACGCAGTATTTT.

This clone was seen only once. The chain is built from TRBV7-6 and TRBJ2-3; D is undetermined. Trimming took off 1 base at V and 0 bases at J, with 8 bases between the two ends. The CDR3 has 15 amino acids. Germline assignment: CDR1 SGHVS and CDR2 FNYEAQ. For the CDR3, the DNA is TGTGCCAGCAGCTTAGGCAGCGCTAGCACAGATACGCAGTATTTT. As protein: CASSLGSASTDTQYF.

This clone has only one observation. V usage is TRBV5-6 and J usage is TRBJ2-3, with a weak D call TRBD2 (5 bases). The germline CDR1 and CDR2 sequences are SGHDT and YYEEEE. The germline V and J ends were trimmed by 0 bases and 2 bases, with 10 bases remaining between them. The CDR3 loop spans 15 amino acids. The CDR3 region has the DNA TGTGCCAGCAGCTTGGTGGGGAGACTCACAGATACGCAGTATTTT. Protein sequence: CASSLVGRLTDTQYF.

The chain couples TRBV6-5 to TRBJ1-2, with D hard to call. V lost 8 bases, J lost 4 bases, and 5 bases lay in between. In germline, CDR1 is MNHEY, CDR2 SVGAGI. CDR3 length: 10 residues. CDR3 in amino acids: CASLFYGYTF. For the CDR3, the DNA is TGTGCCAGCCTGTTCTATGGCTACACCTTC.

CDR3 region: CASGPLWPQHF. CDR3 DNA: TGTGCTAGTGGTCCCCTTTGGCCCCAGCATTTT. This rearrangement joins TRBV12-5 to TRBJ1-5; D is ambiguous. The V end lost 5 bases, the J end lost 9 bases, and 8 bases lay between the germline ends. CDR3 length: 11 residues. The germline V gene encodes CDR1 LGHNT and CDR2 FRNRAP.

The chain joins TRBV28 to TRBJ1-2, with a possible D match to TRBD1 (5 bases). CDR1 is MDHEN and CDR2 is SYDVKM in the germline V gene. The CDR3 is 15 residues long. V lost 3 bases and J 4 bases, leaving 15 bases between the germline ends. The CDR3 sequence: CASSLRQLNPYGYTF. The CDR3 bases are TGTGCCAGCAGTTTGCGACAGCTAAATCCCTATGGCTACACCTTC.

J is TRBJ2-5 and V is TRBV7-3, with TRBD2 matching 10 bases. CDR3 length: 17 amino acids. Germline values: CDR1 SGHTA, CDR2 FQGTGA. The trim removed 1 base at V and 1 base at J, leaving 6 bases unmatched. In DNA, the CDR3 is TGTGCCAGCAGCTTAAGTAGCGGGGGGACCCCCCAAGAGACCCAGTACTTC. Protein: CASSLSSGGTPQETQYF.